This T cell receptor beta chain was identified in a study of shared clonotypes between healthy human individuals. Study-wide results and caveats: Deeper or shallower sequencing was expected to change how clonotypes are shared among donors.

In the original analysis: As immunoSEQ supplied junction-only sequences (without quality scores), filtering differed. Repertoires were generated with immunoSEQ multiplex PCR, while TCRdb's copy carries only in-frame clones and drops some. V and J calls and clone size are those listed in that table; D and trimming were worked out from the DNA. In the table there are over 700,000 clones, roughly 72% of which are singletons. In the CD4+ fraction, cells were divided into CD45RA+ naive and CD45RA-negative memory subsets. This clone was picked up many times. Its antigen remains unidentified. V was clipped by 2 bases and J by 5 bases, with 15 bases between them. Germline lookup yields CDR1 SNHLY and CDR2 FYNNEI. This CDR3 has 15 amino acids.

This sequence joins TRBV2 and TRBJ1-1; D is possibly TRBD1 (5 bases). This TCR came from a woman between 25 and 40 years old in good health. Source material: memory CD4+ T cells sorted from blood. The subset was: CD45RA-negative fraction. CDR3 in DNA: TGTGCCAGCAGTGAACGGGCTGGGCAGGGAACTGAAGCTTTCTTT. Translation: CASSERAGQGTEAFF.